Described below is a single T cell receptor beta chain sequence and its context. Its target is unknown. The final CDR3 position lacks the conserved phenylalanine or tryptophan, pointing to a likely read error. The DNA is left out, because the CDR3 cannot be placed on it with certainty; the CDR3 is given as TCRdb lists it. The data derive from a study of cytotoxic CD8 clonotypes in ibrutinib-treated CLL. Whole-study context: Specimens for response were gathered following a median about twelve months of therapy, spanning 6 to 36. Broader study findings: Higher clonality was seen at ibrutinib response and a return toward baseline at progression. There were few public clonotypes, and on treatment they contracted or stayed stable.

The CDR3 has 12 amino acids, counting both end residues. Sequencing was performed with immunoSEQ multiplex PCR; in TCRdb, only in-frame clones are kept and a portion is missing. Here the sample spans about 5,100 clones, 68% being singletons. V gene TRBV21-1 combines with J gene TRBJ2-7; the D segment call TRBD2 is taken from the table without a DNA check. TRBV21-1 is a documented pseudogene. The sample here was PBMCs, taken before ibrutinib treatment. The sequence was collected from a human donor with chronic lymphocytic leukemia. CDR3 loop: CASSLFEAPGPL.